This is a list of T cell receptor beta chains from one sample in a study of blood T cell repertoires in COVID-19. Method: immunoSEQ multiplex PCR; TCRdb's copy keeps in-frame clones and lacks some. This sample has 95,000 or so clones, with around 80% found just once. Material: peripheral blood. All receptors derive from a human donor in a cohort sampled during active COVID-19. Each CDR3 is given with its conserved first and last residue. Each record gives: CDR3 DNA, CDR3 protein, CDR3 length, D gene, clone size, V gene, J gene. D genes are given only for firm matches. Expanded clones are given a class, and other clones once, few, many or no size at all.

DNA: TGTGCCAGCAGTACCAGATCAGGCTATGGCTACACCTTC; CDR3: CASSTRSGYGYTF; length: 13; D: .; size: once; V: TRBV28; J: TRBJ1-2
DNA: TGTGCCAGCAGTGATCCGGGTGGGACTAATGAAAAACTGTTTTTT; CDR3: CASSDPGGTNEKLFF; length: 15; D: .; size: .; V: TRBV2; J: TRBJ1-4
DNA: TGTGCCACCAGTGAACCGGGACAGTTAAAACTGTTTTTT; CDR3: CATSEPGQLKLFF; length: 13; D: TRBD1; size: .; V: TRBV24-1; J: TRBJ1-4
DNA: TGTGCCAGCAGTCCTATGACAGGGGTGAACACTGAAGCTTTCTTT; CDR3: CASSPMTGVNTEAFF; length: 15; D: TRBD1; size: .; V: TRBV28; J: TRBJ1-1
DNA: TGCAGCGCCCGGACCGGGACAGTAGATTCACCCCTCCACTTT; CDR3: CSARTGTVDSPLHF; length: 14; D: TRBD1; size: .; V: TRBV29-1; J: TRBJ1-6
DNA: TGTGCCAGCAGCCAGGGACTGGGCGAGCAGTACTTC; CDR3: CASSQGLGEQYF; length: 12; D: .; size: .; V: TRBV7-3; J: TRBJ2-7
DNA: TGTGCCAGCAGCGACGGACGGGGAGGTAGGGGCGATTCACCCCTCCACTTT; CDR3: CASSDGRGGRGDSPLHF; length: 17; D: .; size: .; V: TRBV9; J: TRBJ1-6
DNA: TGCAGTGCTAGTCGTTCCGGGCAAGAGACCCAGTACTTC; CDR3: CSASRSGQETQYF; length: 13; D: .; size: .; V: TRBV20-1; J: TRBJ2-5
DNA: TGTGCCAGCAGACGAACAGACAATCAGCCCCAGCATTTT; CDR3: CASRRTDNQPQHF; length: 13; D: .; size: .; V: TRBV6-5; J: TRBJ1-5
DNA: TGCGCCAGCAGCCAAGAATGGACAGGGGCTTCCCATGAGCAGTTCTTC; CDR3: CASSQEWTGASHEQFF; length: 16; D: TRBD1; size: .; V: TRBV4-1; J: TRBJ2-1
DNA: TGTGCCAGTGGGCGGGAGCACGGCTACACCTTC; CDR3: CASGREHGYTF; length: 11; D: .; size: few; V: TRBV19; J: TRBJ1-2
DNA: TGCGCCAGCAGCGCGGGGGCTACGGGCACCGGGGAGCTGTTTTTT; CDR3: CASSAGATGTGELFF; length: 15; D: .; size: .; V: TRBV5-1; J: TRBJ2-2
DNA: TGTGCCTGGAGTCCCCCAGCGGGAGGTGGCACAGATACGCAGTATTTT; CDR3: CAWSPPAGGGTDTQYF; length: 16; D: TRBD2; size: .; V: TRBV30; J: TRBJ2-3
DNA: TGTGCCATGCAGATGGGCGCAGGGACCTACGAGCAGTACTTC; CDR3: CAMQMGAGTYEQYF; length: 14; D: .; size: .; V: TRBV10-3; J: TRBJ2-7
DNA: TGCAGCGTTGACGGCGGGAGTTGGCGGGGTGAGCAGTTCTTC; CDR3: CSVDGGSWRGEQFF; length: 14; D: TRBD2; size: .; V: TRBV29-1; J: TRBJ2-1
DNA: TGTGCTAGCAGCTTAGCCCTACAGGGGAACAATGAGCAGTTCTTC; CDR3: CASSLALQGNNEQFF; length: 15; D: TRBD1; size: .; V: TRBV7-7; J: TRBJ2-1
DNA: TGTGCCAGCAGTTCTGTCTACGAGCAGTACTTC; CDR3: CASSSVYEQYF; length: 11; D: .; size: .; V: TRBV12-3/TRBV12-4; J: TRBJ2-7
DNA: TGTGCCAGCAGCTTGGCAGGGCGCACCGGGGAGCTGTTTTTT; CDR3: CASSLAGRTGELFF; length: 14; D: .; size: .; V: TRBV7-8; J: TRBJ2-2
DNA: TGCGCCAGCAGCTCCTCGACAGGCTCCTACGAGCAGTACTTC; CDR3: CASSSSTGSYEQYF; length: 14; D: .; size: .; V: TRBV5-1; J: TRBJ2-7
DNA: TGTGCCAGCAGCTTACTGGGGGCGGGAGTGGGCACAGATACGCAGTATTTT; CDR3: CASSLLGAGVGTDTQYF; length: 17; D: .; size: once; V: TRBV7-6; J: TRBJ2-3
DNA: TGTGCCACCAGTGATCCGGGACAGGGGGGCTATGAGCAGTTCTTC; CDR3: CATSDPGQGGYEQFF; length: 15; D: TRBD1; size: .; V: TRBV24-1; J: TRBJ2-1
DNA: TGTGCCAGCAGTCCCCGGACAGGGGAAGAGGGCTACACCTTC; CDR3: CASSPRTGEEGYTF; length: 14; D: TRBD1; size: .; V: TRBV27; J: TRBJ1-2